This entry features one T cell receptor (beta chain) sequence. The antigen remains unidentified. The CDR3 spans 15 residues. The junction had 3 bases not matched to a gene; V was cut back by 2 bases and J by 2 bases. Germline V gives CDR1 SGHRS, CDR2 YFSETQ. This sample was included in a study of cytomegalovirus exposure and HLA in healthy donors. Findings and limits, study-wide: Three CMV-associated chains proved CMV antigen-specific in vitro.

The repertoire was sequenced with immunoSEQ multiplex PCR; TCRdb's copy has only in-frame clones and lacks some. Among a few hundred thousand clones listed, less than 95% were seen once. The V call is TRBV5-1, the J call TRBJ2-5; 10 nucleotides line up with TRBD1. The TCR sequence derives from a woman aged 30 to 39 in good health and CMV-seronegative. What was sequenced was PBMCs. The CDR3 protein is CASSLMDRGQETQYF. The CDR3, as DNA: TGCGCCAGCAGCTTAATGGACAGGGGGCAAGAGACCCAGTACTTC. The variable domain in full, completed from reference TRBV5-1 and TRBJ2-5, reads KAGVTQTPRYLIKTRGQQVTLSCSPISGHRSVSWYQQTPGQGLQFLFEYFSETQRNKGNFPGRFSGRQFSNSRSEMNVSTLELGDSALYLCASSLMDRGQETQYFGPGTRLLVL.